This T cell receptor (beta chain) stems from a study of T cell changes during pregnancy in multiple sclerosis. V lost 3 bases to trimming and J lost 0 bases; unmatched junction nucleotides: 5. The CDR3 sequence is 15 residues long. From germline, CDR1 is SGHTA and CDR2 FQGNSA. The data were produced by immunoSEQ multiplex PCR, yet TCRdb's version contains in-frame clones alone and is incomplete. The sample lists about 48,000 clones, 80% to 95% occurring once. The sequenced sample was CD4+ T cells from peripheral blood mononuclear cells, obtained in the second trimester of pregnancy. The rearrangement joins TRBV7-2 to TRBJ2-7; 7 nucleotides align to TRBD1. The clonotype originates from a female donor in good health, enrolled as a control in a pregnancy study. The CDR3 sequence is CASSFSRTGSYEQYF. The CDR3 nucleotides are TGTGCCAGCAGCTTTTCCCGGACAGGCTCCTACGAGCAGTACTTC.